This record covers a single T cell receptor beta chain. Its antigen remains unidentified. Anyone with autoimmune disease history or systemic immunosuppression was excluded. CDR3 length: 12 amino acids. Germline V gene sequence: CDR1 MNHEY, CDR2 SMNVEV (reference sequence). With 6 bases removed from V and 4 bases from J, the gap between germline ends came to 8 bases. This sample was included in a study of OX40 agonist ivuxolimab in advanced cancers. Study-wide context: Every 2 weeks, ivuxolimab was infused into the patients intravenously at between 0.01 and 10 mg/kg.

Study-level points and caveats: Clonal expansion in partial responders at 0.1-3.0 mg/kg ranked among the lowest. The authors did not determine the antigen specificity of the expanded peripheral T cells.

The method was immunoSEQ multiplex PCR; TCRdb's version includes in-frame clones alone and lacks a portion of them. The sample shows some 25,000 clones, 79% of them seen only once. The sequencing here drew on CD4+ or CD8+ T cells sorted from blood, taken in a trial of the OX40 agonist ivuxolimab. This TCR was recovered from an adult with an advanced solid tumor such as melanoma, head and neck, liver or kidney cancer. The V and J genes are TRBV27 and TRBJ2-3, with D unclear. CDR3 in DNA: TGTGCCAGCAGCCCTACCGCAGATACGCAGTATTTT. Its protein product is CASSPTADTQYF.